Following are 8 T cell receptor beta chains from one sample sequenced in a study of T cell responses to AZD1222 COVID-19 vaccine. TCRdb's copy holds only in-frame clones and misses some; the assay was immunoSEQ multiplex PCR. The sample holds roughly 120,000 clones, around nine tenths seen once. Specimen: peripheral blood, collected 28 days after the second AZD1222 dose. The source of these receptors is an adult who received the AZD1222 COVID-19 vaccine.

The V call is TRBV15, the J call TRBJ2-1, with 7 bases fitting TRBD2. The CDR3 consists of 17 residues. The germline V gene encodes CDR1 LNHNV and CDR2 YYDKDF (reference sequence). The ends lost 1 base at V and 4 bases at J; junction bases unmatched: 10. CDR3 protein: CATSRVSASGLYNEQFF. Here the CDR3 DNA reads TGTGCCACCAGCAGAGTGTCGGCTAGCGGACTATACAATGAGCAGTTCTTC.

The rearrangement links TRBV6-5 to TRBJ1-5, with D unresolved. The CDR3 totals 13 residues. Germline V lookup: CDR1 MNHEY, CDR2 SVGAGI. Between the trimmed V and J ends, which lost 6 bases and 2 bases, there was a span of 8 bases. The CDR3 is CASRFDGNQPQHF. In nucleotides, the CDR3 is TGTGCCAGCAGGTTTGACGGCAATCAGCCCCAGCATTTT.

The gene calls are TRBV29-1 and TRBJ1-2; a possible D gene is TRBD1 (5 bases). The V end lost 2 bases, the J end lost 4 bases, and 8 bases lay between the germline ends. CDR3 size: 12 residues. Per the germline V gene, CDR1 is SQVTM and CDR2 is ANQGSEA. As DNA, the CDR3 is TGCAGCGTTGAAAGGCAGGGCTATGGCTACACCTTC. This sequence encodes CSVERQGYGYTF.

In the case of this clone: Other nucleotide sequences from this sample produce the same CDR3. The V and J genes are TRBV4-2 and TRBJ2-3, with D unclear. This CDR3 is 13 amino acids long. The germline V gene encodes CDR1 LGHNA and CDR2 YNFKEQ. The ends were cut back, 0 bases at V and 5 bases at J, with 6 bases in the middle. CDR3 region: CASSQDREDTQYF. The DNA for the CDR3 is TGTGCCAGCAGCCAAGATCGTGAAGATACGCAGTATTTT.

The chain links TRBV5-1 to TRBJ2-7; D is perhaps TRBD1 (6 bases). Trimming shortened V by 6 bases and J by 1 base, and 14 bases separated the two germline ends. The CDR3 is 14 residues long. In germline, CDR1 is SGHRS, CDR2 YFSETQ. The CDR3 spells CASTPDSTSYEQYF. In DNA, the CDR3 is TGCGCCAGCACCCCGGACAGCACTTCCTACGAGCAGTACTTC.

The rearrangement joins TRBV28 to TRBJ1-5; the match to TRBD1 covers 10 bases. The CDR3 contains 12 residues. Germline-derived CDR1 and CDR2 are MDHEN and SYDVKM. V lost 3 bases, J lost 11 bases, and 1 base stayed unmatched. The CDR3 nucleotides are TGTGCCAGCAGTTTGGGGACAGGGGCCCAGCATTTT. Amino acids: CASSLGTGAQHF.

The chain links TRBV9 to TRBJ2-5; D is ambiguous. The CDR3 totals 15 residues. V was trimmed by 0 bases and J by 4 bases, leaving 13 bases between them. CDR1 is SGDLS, CDR2 YYNGEE, per germline. In DNA, the CDR3 is TGTGCCAGCAGCGTAGATGGGCGGACGGCAGAGACCCAGTACTTC. Protein sequence: CASSVDGRTAETQYF.

The rearrangement uses TRBV28 and TRBJ2-7; TRBD1 might be the D (6 bases). The CDR3 sequence is 13 residues long. Germline lookup yields CDR1 MDHEN and CDR2 SYDVKM. V lost 7 bases and J lost 7, with 17 bases in between. The CDR3 protein is CASTSPEGVEQYF. In DNA, the CDR3 is TGTGCCAGCACCTCCCCTGAGGGGGTTGAGCAGTACTTC.